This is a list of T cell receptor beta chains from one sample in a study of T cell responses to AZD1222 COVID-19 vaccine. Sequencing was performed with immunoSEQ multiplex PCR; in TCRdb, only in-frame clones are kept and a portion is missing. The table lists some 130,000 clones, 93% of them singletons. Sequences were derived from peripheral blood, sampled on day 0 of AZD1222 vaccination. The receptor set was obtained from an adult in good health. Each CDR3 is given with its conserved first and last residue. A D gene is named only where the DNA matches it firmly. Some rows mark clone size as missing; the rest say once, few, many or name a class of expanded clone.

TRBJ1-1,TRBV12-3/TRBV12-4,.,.,TGTGCCAGCCGGACTTTTAACACTGAAGCTTTCTTT,CASRTFNTEAFF
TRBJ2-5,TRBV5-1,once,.,TGCGCCAGCAGCTTGAACGCCCAAGAGACCCAGTACTTC,CASSLNAQETQYF
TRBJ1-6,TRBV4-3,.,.,TGCGCCAGCAGCCAAGACCGGGCTTCACCCCTCCACTTT,CASSQDRASPLHF
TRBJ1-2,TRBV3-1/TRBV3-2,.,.,TGTGCCAGCAGCCAAGAACCAGCGGACAGACCGACCTTC,CASSQEPADRPTF
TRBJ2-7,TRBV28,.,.,TGTGCCAGCACCACCAACTACGAGCAGTACTTC,CASTTNYEQYF
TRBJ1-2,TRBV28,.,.,TGTGCCAGCAGTTTACGGGCAGCCCCTTATGGCTACACCTTC,CASSLRAAPYGYTF
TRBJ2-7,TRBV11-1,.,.,TGTGCCAGCAGCCCGCGCGGCGGGCTCCGCTTCTACGAGCAGTACTTC,CASSPRGGLRFYEQYF
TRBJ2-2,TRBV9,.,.,TGTGCCAGCAGCGTCAGACCCAAAAGCTCCAGAGGGAACACCGGGGAGCTGTTTTTT,CASSVRPKSSRGNTGELFF
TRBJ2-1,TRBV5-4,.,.,TGTGCCAGCTCTGTGAGGTTCCGTGAGCAGTTCTTC,CASSVRFREQFF
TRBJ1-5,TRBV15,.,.,TGTGCCACCAGCGTACTTGTTGGGCCCCAGCATTTT,CATSVLVGPQHF
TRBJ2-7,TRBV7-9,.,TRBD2,TGTGCCACCGGTAGCGGGGGCCCCTACGAGCAGTACTTC,CATGSGGPYEQYF
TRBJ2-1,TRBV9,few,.,TGTGCCAGCAGCGGCTCCTTCGGGGACTCCTACAATGAGCAGTTCTTC,CASSGSFGDSYNEQFF
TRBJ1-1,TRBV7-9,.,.,TGTGCCAGCAGCTTAGCGGGCACCAACACTGAAGCTTTCTTT,CASSLAGTNTEAFF
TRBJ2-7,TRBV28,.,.,TGTGCCAGCAGCCCTGGCCCGGGACCGAGAGACTACGAGCAGTACTTC,CASSPGPGPRDYEQYF
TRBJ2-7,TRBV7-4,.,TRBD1,TGTGCCAGCAGCTTCCCCCCCGCGGGACAGGGGGCCCGCGAGCAGTACTTC,CASSFPPAGQGAREQYF
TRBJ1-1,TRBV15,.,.,TGTGCCACCAGATACGGCCAGCTTAACACTGAAGCTTTCTTT,CATRYGQLNTEAFF
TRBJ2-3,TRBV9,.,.,TGTGCCAGCAGCGTAGGGCCCGAACCGAGGGATACGCAGTATTTT,CASSVGPEPRDTQYF
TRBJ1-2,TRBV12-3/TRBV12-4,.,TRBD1,TGTGCCAGCACCTTGGGACAGCACTATGGCTACACCTTC,CASTLGQHYGYTF
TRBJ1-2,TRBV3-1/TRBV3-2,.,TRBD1,TGTGCCAGCAGCCAAGATCTGGGACAGGGCTACACCTTC,CASSQDLGQGYTF
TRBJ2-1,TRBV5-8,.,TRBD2,TGTGCCAGCAGGCGACTAGCGGGCCGGCCTGGGCAGTTCTTC,CASRRLAGRPGQFF
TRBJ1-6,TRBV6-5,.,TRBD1,TGTGCCAGCAGACAAACGGGACAGGGAAGTTCACCCCTCCACTTT,CASRQTGQGSSPLHF
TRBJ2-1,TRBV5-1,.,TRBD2,TGCGCCAGCAGCTTGAGGCTAGCGGGGGGGAACAATGAGCAGTTCTTC,CASSLRLAGGNNEQFF
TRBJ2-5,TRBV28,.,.,TGTGCCAGCAGCGCCCCGGTCGAGACCCAGTACTTC,CASSAPVETQYF
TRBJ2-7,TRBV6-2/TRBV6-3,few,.,TGTGCCAGCAGTTTGAGCCGACTCTCCTACGAGCAGTACTTC,CASSLSRLSYEQYF
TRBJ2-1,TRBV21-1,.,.,TGTGCCAGCAGCAAAGTTGGACTAGCCGAAAGGGGCTCCTACAATGAGCAGTTCTTC,CASSKVGLAERGSYNEQFF
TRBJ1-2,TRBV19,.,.,TGTGCCAGTAGTACTCTGGGGGTGAACTATGGCTACACCTTC,CASSTLGVNYGYTF
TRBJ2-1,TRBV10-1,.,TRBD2,TGCGCCAGCAGTCTGGGGGGGACGATCAATGAGCAGTTCTTC,CASSLGGTINEQFF
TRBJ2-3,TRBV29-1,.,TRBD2,TGCAGCGTTCGAGCGGGGGGGAGGCCCTTATCGCAGTATTTT,CSVRAGGRPLSQYF
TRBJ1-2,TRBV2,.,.,TGTGCCAGCAGTGAACAGGGTATGGGGGGCTACACCTTC,CASSEQGMGGYTF
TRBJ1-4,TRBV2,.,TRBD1,TGTGCCAGCAGTGAGACCGGGACAGGGCGGGAAAAACTGTTTTTT,CASSETGTGREKLFF
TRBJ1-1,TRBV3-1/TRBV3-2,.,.,TGTGCCAGCAGTTACCGTGGCCCCCGGGGCACTGAAGCTTTCTTT,CASSYRGPRGTEAFF
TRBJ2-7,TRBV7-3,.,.,TGTGCCAGCAGCTTACTAAGACAGATATATTACGAGCAGTACTTC,CASSLLRQIYYEQYF
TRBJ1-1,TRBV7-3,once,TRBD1,TGTGCCAGCAGCTTAACAGGGGCAGGGGGAGCTTTCTTT,CASSLTGAGGAFF
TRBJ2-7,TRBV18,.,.,TGTGCCAGCTCACCGTCCGCCGGGAGCTCCTACGAGCAGTACTTC,CASSPSAGSSYEQYF
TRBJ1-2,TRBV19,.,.,TGTGCCAGTACCCGGCGGGACCAAAACTATGGCTACACCTTC,CASTRRDQNYGYTF
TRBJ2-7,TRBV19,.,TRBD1,TGTGCCAGTACCCCTCCAGGGGGCTCCTACGAGCAGTACTTC,CASTPPGGSYEQYF